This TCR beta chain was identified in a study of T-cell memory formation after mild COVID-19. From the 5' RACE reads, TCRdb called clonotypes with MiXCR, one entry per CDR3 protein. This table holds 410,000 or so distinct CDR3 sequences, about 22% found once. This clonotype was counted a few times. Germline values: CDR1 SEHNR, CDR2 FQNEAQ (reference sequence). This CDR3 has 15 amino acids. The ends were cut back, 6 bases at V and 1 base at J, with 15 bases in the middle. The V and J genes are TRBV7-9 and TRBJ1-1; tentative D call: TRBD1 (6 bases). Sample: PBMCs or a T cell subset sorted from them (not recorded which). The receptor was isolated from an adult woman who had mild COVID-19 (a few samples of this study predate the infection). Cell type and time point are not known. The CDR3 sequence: CASSPQGTGNTEAFF. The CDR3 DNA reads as TGTGCCAGCAGTCCCCAGGGGACGGGGAACACTGAAGCTTTCTTT.